Presented here are 30 T cell receptor beta chains from one specimen sequenced in a study of early T cells in non-severe SARS-CoV-2 infection. TCRdb itself ran the 5' RACE reads through MiXCR, one entry per CDR3 protein. The sample yields about 94,000 distinct CDR3 sequences, about 13% seen once. The specimen sequenced was whole blood. All receptors come from an adult who was a healthcare worker with PCR-confirmed SARS-CoV-2 infection or an uninfected control (not recorded which).

This clonotype was observed a few times. This sequence joins TRBV5-6 and TRBJ1-5; D gene unclear. The germline V gene has CDR1 SGHDT and CDR2 YYEEEE. The CDR3 loop spans 16 amino acids. V dropped 0 bases and J dropped 2 bases, with 12 bases sitting between them. The CDR3 nucleotides are TGTGCCAGCAGCTTGGGTCCTCTCGCGGGCAATCAGCCCCAGCATTTT. Translated: CASSLGPLAGNQPQHF.

The chain links TRBV29-1 to TRBJ1-1, with D tentatively TRBD1 (5 bases). Germline V lookup: CDR1 SQVTM, CDR2 ANQGSEA. CDR3 length: 14 residues. Trimming cost V 4 bases and J 5 bases, with 17 bases left between them. The CDR3 is CSVVAGNAVTEAFF. The DNA for the CDR3 is TGCAGCGTTGTAGCAGGGAACGCGGTGACTGAAGCTTTCTTT.

This clonotype has only a few counts. This chain links TRBV25-1 with TRBJ2-3; TRBD2 aligns across 10 bases. Per germline, CDR1 MGHDK and CDR2 SYGVNS. The CDR3 is 17 residues long. Trimming at V came to 4 bases and at J to 0 bases, leaving 7 bases not matched to a gene. The chain's CDR3 is CASSGLSGGDSTDTQYF. The CDR3 DNA follows: TGTGCCAGCAGTGGCTTAAGCGGGGGGGATAGCACAGATACGCAGTATTTT.

This clonotype occurred many times. The J gene is TRBJ2-4, the V gene TRBV5-5, with D perhaps TRBD1 (5 bases). V lost 0 bases, J lost 0 bases, and 10 bases lay in between. The CDR3 is 16 residues long. Germline lookup yields CDR1 SGHKS and CDR2 YYEKEE (reference sequence). The CDR3 loop reads CASSLGLDRAKNIQYF. The CDR3 coding sequence is TGTGCCAGCAGCTTGGGGCTCGACAGAGCCAAAAACATTCAGTACTTC.

In this sample, this clonotype turned up many times. V gene TRBV11-2 combines with J gene TRBJ2-3, with a tentative D call TRBD2 (6 bases). The CDR3 has 15 residues. The V end was cut by 2 bases, the J end by 4 bases, with 13 bases between. From germline, CDR1 is SGHAT and CDR2 FQNNGV. The CDR3 region has the DNA TGTGCCAGCAGCTTACGGGAGACTATCGCAGATACGCAGTATTTT. Its protein product is CASSLRETIADTQYF.

The table lists this clonotype with many counts. This rearrangement joins TRBV5-5 to TRBJ1-5, with no clear D. Germline V CDR1 and CDR2: SGHKS, YYEKEE (reference sequence). The ends were cut back, 3 bases at V and 0 bases at J, with 19 bases in the middle. The CDR3 covers 18 residues. The CDR3 region is CASSWETGSVDSNQPQHF. CDR3 DNA sequence: TGTGCCAGCAGCTGGGAGACGGGGTCGGTAGATAGCAATCAGCCCCAGCATTTT.

Remarks on this clonotype: Being one base from a much bigger clone, this may be a read error. The CDR3 end shows no conserved phenylalanine or tryptophan, and so a read error is likely. This chain links TRBV5-6 with TRBJ2-3; 7 bases match TRBD1. In germline, CDR1 is SGHDT, CDR2 YYEEEE. J lost 2 bases, V lost 3 bases, and 6 bases had no gene match. This CDR3 has 15 residues. The CDR3 loop is CASSSGQLDTDTQYL. DNA for the CDR3: TGTGCCAGCAGCTCGGGACAGCTTGACACAGATACGCAGTATCTT.

This clonotype was picked up many times. The chain employs TRBV11-2 and TRBJ2-1; the match to TRBD2 covers 9 bases. CDR1 and CDR2 (germline): SGHAT, FQNNGV. V was pared by 5 bases and J by 8 bases, with 4 bases of the junction left unmatched. This CDR3 is 13 amino acids long. In DNA, the CDR3 is TGTGCCAGCAGCCGCGCGGGGGGGGATGAGCAGTTCTTC. It encodes CASSRAGGDEQFF. Complete variable domain (other parts from reference TRBV11-2 and TRBJ2-1): EAGVAQSPRYKIIEKRQSVAFWCNPISGHATLYWYQQILGQGPKLLIQFQNNGVVDDSQLPKDRFSAERLKGVDSTLKIQPAKLEDSAVYLCASSRAGGDEQFFGPGTRLTVL.

V and J are TRBV11-3 and TRBJ2-3; no definite D call. Germline V gene lookup returns CDR1 SGHNT and CDR2 YENEEA. V lost 2 bases, J lost 6 bases, and 9 bases lay in between. There are 13 residues in the CDR3. The DNA for the CDR3 is TGTGCCAGCAGCTTAACTTCCGTGGATACGCAGTATTTT. Protein: CASSLTSVDTQYF.

This clonotype was seen at least ten times. The chain employs TRBV19 and TRBJ2-1, with D maybe TRBD1 (5 bases). V was cut by 6 bases and J by 3 bases, with 15 bases left in between. The CDR3 has 15 amino acids. Germline loops: CDR1 LNHDA, CDR2 SQIVND (reference sequence). This chain's CDR3 is CASRPDRTSYNEQFF. As DNA, the CDR3 is TGTGCCAGTAGACCCGACAGAACGAGCTACAATGAGCAGTTCTTC.

The chain joins TRBV5-1 to TRBJ2-7; 8 bases are shared with TRBD1. This CDR3 contains 14 residues. Germline CDR1 and CDR2: SGHRS and YFSETQ. With 1 base clipped from V and 2 bases from J, the junction kept 2 bases outside the gene matches. CDR3: CASSLWTGPYEQYF. The CDR3 nucleotides read TGCGCCAGCAGCTTGTGGACAGGGCCCTACGAGCAGTACTTC.

This chain links TRBV2 with TRBJ2-5, with a weak D call TRBD2 (6 bases). The germline V and J ends were trimmed by 8 bases and 1 base, with 14 bases remaining between them. From germline, CDR1 is SNHLY and CDR2 FYNNEI. This CDR3 has 14 amino acids. The CDR3 DNA is TGTGCCAGCGTCTACCAGGGACTCCAAGAGACCCAGTACTTC. Its protein product is CASVYQGLQETQYF.

The J gene is TRBJ2-1, the V gene TRBV29-1, with D perhaps TRBD2 (5 bases). Germline V gives CDR1 SQVTM, CDR2 ANQGSEA. The CDR3 consists of 14 residues. The V end lost 1 base, the J end lost 0 bases, and 7 bases lay between the germline ends. The CDR3: CSVEGGSSYNEQFF. The CDR3 nucleotides read TGCAGCGTTGAAGGTGGGAGCTCCTACAATGAGCAGTTCTTC.

V gene TRBV20-1 combines with J gene TRBJ1-2; no clear D gene. Germline V lookup: CDR1 DFQATT, CDR2 SNEGSKA (reference sequence). The CDR3 totals 12 residues. The V and J ends lost 4 bases and 4 bases respectively, with 10 bases between them. CDR3 in DNA: TGCAGTGCTATACCCAAGGGCTATGGCTACACCTTC. The encoded protein is CSAIPKGYGYTF.

The chain joins TRBV5-6 to TRBJ2-4; TRBD2 agrees at 10 bases. CDR1 is SGHDT and CDR2 is YYEEEE in the germline V gene. The CDR3 totals 16 residues. Trimming cost V 4 bases and J 2 bases; bases outside gene matches: 6. CDR3 bases: TGTGCCAGCAGCACACTAGCGGGGAATACCAAAAACATTCAGTACTTC. Translating gives CASSTLAGNTKNIQYF.

The chain is built from TRBV28 and TRBJ2-3; 9 nucleotides agree with TRBD2. CDR1 and CDR2 from the germline V gene are MDHEN and SYDVKM. The length of the CDR3 is 14 residues. The junction had 3 bases not matched to a gene; V was cut back by 6 bases and J by 2 bases. CDR3 sequence reads: CASSSGGYTDTQYF. In DNA, the CDR3 is TGTGCCAGCAGCAGCGGGGGGTACACAGATACGCAGTATTTT.

This clonotype has only a few counts. This chain uses TRBV12-3 or TRBV12-4 with TRBJ2-7, with D maybe TRBD2 (6 bases). V gave up 6 bases and J gave up 4 bases, with 19 bases separating them. This CDR3 contains 15 residues. The CDR3 DNA follows: TGTGCCAGCAGCCTCCCGGGTGGGGGGAGTTACGAGCAGTACTTC. Its translation: CASSLPGGGSYEQYF.

Worth noting for this clonotype: It may be a read error: a sequence one base away is much more abundant. The chain is built from TRBV6-5 and TRBJ2-5; TRBD2 might be the D (7 bases). Trimming cost V 7 bases and J 1 base, with 19 bases left between them. The CDR3 length is 16 residues. CDR1 is MNHEY and CDR2 is SVGAGI in the germline V gene. CDR3 bases: TGTGCCAGCAATCCTTGGGATGGGGGGGCCCAAGAGACCCAGTACTTC. Translated: CASNPWDGGAQETQYF.

This clonotype was recorded at least ten times. The chain links TRBV7-6 to TRBJ2-3; unclear D gene. V shed 1 base and J shed 2 bases, with 4 bases lying between them. This CDR3 region has 13 residues. In germline, CDR1 is SGHVS, CDR2 FNYEAQ. CDR3 sequence (DNA): TGTGCCAGCAGCTTAGGGCCCACAGATACGCAGTATTTT. Residues: CASSLGPTDTQYF.

The sample holds many counts of this clonotype. This chain connects TRBV6-2 or TRBV6-3 to TRBJ2-3, with TRBD2 as a possible D gene (7 bases). Germline assignment: CDR1 MNHEY and CDR2 SVGEGT. The CDR3 length is 14 residues. Trimming took 3 bases from V and 7 from J, leaving 14 bases between them. CDR3 DNA sequence: TGTGCCAGCAGTTATGGGGGGGCCGAGAATACGCAGTATTTT. Protein sequence: CASSYGGAENTQYF.

At least ten counts were recorded for this clonotype. V gene TRBV20-1 combines with J gene TRBJ1-5; D is ambiguous. The CDR3 totals 16 residues. The V end was cut by 1 base, the J end by 1 base, with 14 bases between. Germline lookup yields CDR1 DFQATT and CDR2 SNEGSKA (reference sequence). CDR3 amino acids: CSARAVRTRSNQPQHF. The DNA for the CDR3 is TGCAGTGCTAGAGCCGTGCGGACTCGAAGCAATCAGCCCCAGCATTTT.

This clonotype was observed many times. J is TRBJ2-7 and V is TRBV20-1; TRBD2 matches 9 bases. The CDR3 totals 13 residues. CDR1 is DFQATT and CDR2 is SNEGSKA in the germline V gene (reference sequence). The V gene end was trimmed by 2 bases and the J gene end by 3 bases; junction bases not matched to a gene: 2. For the CDR3, the DNA is TGCAGTGCTAGACTAGCGGGGAACTACGAGCAGTACTTC. Protein: CSARLAGNYEQYF.

In this sample, this clonotype turned up a few times. The V call is TRBV29-1, the J call TRBJ1-2, with D perhaps matching TRBD1 (5 bases). V was clipped by 1 base and J by 0 bases, with 15 bases between them. This CDR3 comprises 16 residues. The germline V gene has CDR1 SQVTM and CDR2 ANQGSEA. The CDR3 DNA follows: TGCAGCGTTGAAGTTCCCCGGGACGGCTCTAACTATGGCTACACCTTC. It translates to CSVEVPRDGSNYGYTF.

In this sample, this clonotype turned up many times. The chain carries TRBV5-1 and TRBJ1-2; D might be TRBD1 (6 bases). Between the trimmed V and J ends, which lost 2 bases and 4 bases, there was a span of 12 bases. The CDR3 sequence is 14 residues long. Germline V gives CDR1 SGHRS, CDR2 YFSETQ. The CDR3 region has the DNA TGCGCCAGCAGCTTAGGGGGGAACCTCTATGGCTACACCTTC. Encoded protein: CASSLGGNLYGYTF.

This chain links TRBV6-5 with TRBJ1-3; no firm D call. Deletions cut 2 bases from V and 3 bases from J, with 8 bases between. This CDR3 is built from 14 residues. Per the germline V gene, CDR1 is MNHEY and CDR2 is SVGAGI. The CDR3, as DNA: TGTGCCAGCAGTTACGCCCCCGATGGAAACACCATATATTTT. This codes for CASSYAPDGNTIYF.

This clonotype came up a few times. CDR3 region: CASSRTEKETQYF. The CDR3 coding sequence is TGTGCCAGCAGCAGGACTGAAAAAGAGACCCAGTACTTC. The chain is built from TRBV5-4 and TRBJ2-5, with a possible D match to TRBD2 (5 bases). Germline values: CDR1 SGHNT, CDR2 YYREEE (reference sequence). This CDR3 contains 13 residues. V was cut by 4 bases and J by 3 bases, with 10 bases left in between.

In its sample, this clonotype was seen a few times. The rearrangement uses TRBV5-1 and TRBJ2-1; D is uncertain. The V end lost 0 bases, the J end lost 0 bases, and 10 bases lay between the germline ends. This CDR3 has 16 amino acids. Per the germline V gene, CDR1 is SGHRS and CDR2 is YFSETQ. The CDR3 protein is CASSLGAVDSYNEQFF. CDR3 nucleotide sequence: TGCGCCAGCAGCTTGGGCGCAGTCGACTCCTACAATGAGCAGTTCTTC.

This clonotype was observed a handful of times. The chain links TRBV11-1 to TRBJ2-2; D possibly corresponds to TRBD1 (5 bases). V lost 5 bases and J 1 base, leaving 11 bases between the germline ends. From germline, CDR1 is SGHAT and CDR2 FQDESV (reference sequence). This CDR3 is 15 amino acids long. The CDR3 sequence is CASSPDRRNTGELFF. In nucleotides, the CDR3 is TGTGCCAGCAGCCCCGACAGAAGGAACACCGGGGAGCTGTTTTTT.

This clonotype was seen ten or more times. The rearrangement links TRBV29-1 to TRBJ1-6, with a possible D match to TRBD1 (6 bases). CDR1 SQVTM and CDR2 ANQGSEA come from the germline V gene. With 3 bases removed from V and 10 bases from J, the gap between germline ends came to 13 bases. The length of the CDR3 is 13 residues. CDR3 coding DNA: TGCAGCGTTGAGACAGGCGTAGGCTCACCCCTCCACTTT. Protein: CSVETGVGSPLHF.

This clonotype was counted between two and nine times. This rearrangement joins TRBV19 to TRBJ2-3, with 7 bases aligning to TRBD2. After removal of 9 bases from V and 1 base from J, the junction contained 4 bases not matched to a gene. Germline CDR1 reads LNHDA; CDR2 reads SQIVND (reference sequence). This CDR3 has 13 amino acids. Written as DNA, the CDR3 is TGTGCCAGCGGGGGGTCCCGCACAGATACGCAGTATTTT. Protein product: CASGGSRTDTQYF. Filled out from reference TRBV19 and TRBJ2-3, the complete variable domain reads DGGITQSPKYLFRKEGQNVTLSCEQNLNHDAMYWYRQDPGQGLRLIYYSQIVNDFQKGDIAEGYSVSREKKESFPLTVTSAQKNPTAFYLCASGGSRTDTQYFGPGTRLTVL.